A single sample gave rise to the 21 T cell receptor beta chains below, sequenced in a study of cytomegalovirus exposure and HLA in healthy donors. PCR employed 60 Vbeta and 13 Jbeta primers. Here immunoSEQ multiplex PCR was the method, and the copy in TCRdb shows in-frame clones only, minus some. This sample yields about 89,000 clones, of which about 85% are seen a single time; over 7% belongs to the top ten. The sample consisted of PBMCs. The receptors were sampled from a man aged 35-49 years in good health and CMV-seropositive.

J is TRBJ2-5 and V is TRBV7-2, with 7 positions matching TRBD2. The CDR3 is 14 amino acids. V lost 3 bases and J lost 5; bases outside the gene matches: 6. Per the germline V gene, CDR1 is SGHTA and CDR2 is FQGNSA. In DNA form, the CDR3 reads TGTGCCAGCAGCTTGGGGGGGACGTGGGAGACCCAGTACTTC. Encoded protein: CASSLGGTWETQYF.

This clone showed up just once. V gene TRBV18 combines with J gene TRBJ2-7, with 9 bases lining up with TRBD2. V was pared by 1 base and J by 5 bases, with 3 bases of the junction left unmatched. Germline V gene data show CDR1 as KGHSH and CDR2 as LQKENI. The CDR3 runs to 14 residues. The CDR3 here is CASSPLREGHEQYF. For the CDR3, the DNA is TGTGCCAGCTCACCACTGCGGGAGGGTCACGAGCAGTACTTC.

The chain carries TRBV6-1 and TRBJ1-2, with D unresolved. Germline V gene sequence: CDR1 MNHNS, CDR2 SASEGT. This CDR3 has 15 residues. V shed 2 bases and J shed 0 bases, with 10 bases lying between them. Here the CDR3 reads CASSESWGANYGYTF. CDR3 sequence (DNA): TGTGCCAGCAGTGAATCTTGGGGAGCTAACTATGGCTACACCTTC.

The chain has TRBV11-3 and TRBJ2-1, with 11 bases that match TRBD2. The CDR3 consists of 16 residues. Germline CDR1 is SGHNT and CDR2 is YENEEA. V dropped 5 bases and J dropped 0; count of bases not matched to a gene: 3. The CDR3 sequence is CASSASGRSSYNEQFF. In DNA, the CDR3 is TGTGCCAGCAGCGCTAGCGGGAGGAGCTCCTACAATGAGCAGTTCTTC.

The chain is built from TRBV27 and TRBJ1-5, with D unresolved. The CDR3 is 13 residues long. V lost 6 bases to trimming and J lost 6 bases, with 12 bases between them. The germline CDR1 and CDR2 sequences are MNHEY and SMNVEV (reference sequence). The CDR3 spells CASSLNPGQPQHF. The CDR3, as DNA: TGTGCCAGCAGCCTTAACCCGGGTCAGCCCCAGCATTTT.

The rearrangement uses TRBV5-6 and TRBJ1-1; D is perhaps TRBD1 (6 bases). Germline CDR1 is SGHDT and CDR2 is YYEEEE. CDR3 length: 14 amino acids. Trimming cost V 3 bases and J 3 bases, with 12 bases left between them. The CDR3 sequence: CASSSLGADTEAFF. CDR3 nucleotide sequence: TGTGCCAGCAGCTCCCTGGGGGCCGACACTGAAGCTTTCTTT.

CDR3 residues: CASSKGTDIYGYTF. DNA for the CDR3: TGTGCCAGCAGCAAGGGGACAGATATCTATGGCTACACCTTC. The rearrangement links TRBV9 to TRBJ1-2; 7 nucleotides line up with TRBD1. Per germline, CDR1 SGDLS and CDR2 YYNGEE. Trimming took 4 bases from V and 4 from J; bases not matched to a gene: 7. CDR3 length equals 14 residues.

This chain connects TRBV19 to TRBJ1-5; TRBD1 matches at 10 bases. Germline lookup yields CDR1 LNHDA and CDR2 SQIVND (reference sequence). The V segment lost 6 bases and the J segment 6 bases; nucleotides outside the gene matches: 8. The CDR3 sequence is 15 residues long. The CDR3 sequence is CASSPPGQGTQPQHF. CDR3 coding DNA: TGTGCCAGTAGCCCCCCGGGACAGGGGACTCAGCCCCAGCATTTT.

This rearrangement joins TRBV5-4 to TRBJ2-3, with 8 bases lining up with TRBD1. The junction had 11 bases not matched to a gene; V was cut back by 3 bases and J by 5 bases. This CDR3 has 16 residues. CDR1 is SGHNT, CDR2 YYREEE, per germline (reference sequence). The CDR3 loop is CASSYPTQGAGDTQYF. The CDR3 DNA reads TGTGCCAGCAGCTACCCCACCCAGGGGGCGGGAGATACGCAGTATTTT.

This chain links TRBV10-2 with TRBJ2-2; tentatively, D is TRBD1 (5 bases). CDR3 length equals 14 residues. The germline V gene encodes CDR1 WSHSY and CDR2 SAAADI. The ends were cut back, 5 bases at V and 1 base at J, with 8 bases in the middle. In DNA form, the CDR3 reads TGCGCCAGCAGTACCACAGGGAACACCGGGGAGCTGTTTTTT. It specifies CASSTTGNTGELFF.

A few counts support this clone. V is TRBV5-5 and J is TRBJ2-3; a possible D gene is TRBD1 (6 bases). Deletions cut 5 bases from V and 2 bases from J, with 15 bases between. Germline V CDR1 and CDR2: SGHKS, YYEKEE (reference sequence). This CDR3 spans 15 amino acids. The CDR3: CASRIGQFFTDTQYF. The CDR3 DNA is TGTGCCAGCAGAATCGGACAGTTTTTCACAGATACGCAGTATTTT. The variable domain in full, with the rest retrieved from reference TRBV5-5 and TRBJ2-3, is DAGVTQSPTHLIKTRGQQVTLRCSPISGHKSVSWYQQVLGQGPQFIFQYYEKEERGRGNFPDRFSARQFPNYSSELNVNALLLGDSALYLCASRIGQFFTDTQYFGPGTRLTVL.

This rearrangement joins TRBV6-5 to TRBJ2-3; the D gene is possibly TRBD2 (5 bases). The V end lost 5 bases, the J end lost 5 bases, and 14 bases lay between the germline ends. CDR1 is MNHEY, CDR2 SVGAGI, per germline. The CDR3 totals 14 residues. DNA of the CDR3: TGTGCCAGCAGTCGACTCACGGGGAGAGATACGCAGTATTTT. It yields the protein CASSRLTGRDTQYF.

V gene TRBV15 combines with J gene TRBJ2-4, with 8 nucleotides matching TRBD2. J gave up 0 bases and V 1 base, and 5 bases lay outside the gene matches. This CDR3 spans 17 amino acids. Germline V gene data show CDR1 as LNHNV and CDR2 as YYDKDF (reference sequence). The CDR3 DNA sequence: TGTGCCACCAGCAGAGGTAGTAGCGGGGTAGCCAAAAACATTCAGTACTTC. Protein: CATSRGSSGVAKNIQYF.

This clone was seen only once. This chain uses TRBV21-1 with TRBJ2-1; the table's D call, TRBD2, was not checked against the DNA. TRBV21-1 is an annotated pseudogene. The CDR3 consists of 11 residues. CDR3: CASSQRLEQFF. The CDR3 DNA reads TGTGCCAGCAGCCAGAGACTAGAGCAGTTCTTC.

The chain couples TRBV7-6 to TRBJ2-4; 9 bases agree with TRBD2. The CDR3 contains 14 residues. CDR1 and CDR2 (germline): SGHVS, FNYEAQ. V lost 5 bases, J lost 5 bases, and 4 bases stayed unmatched. CDR3 nucleotides: TGTGCCAGCAGCCATAGCGGGGGAGAAAACATTCAGTACTTC. It translates to CASSHSGGENIQYF.

This clone was detected once. The chain combines TRBV30 with TRBJ2-2; 11 bases line up with TRBD1. CDR1 is GTSNPN, CDR2 SVGIG, per germline (reference sequence). V gave up 3 bases and J gave up 5 bases; unmatched junction bases: 2. The CDR3 extends over 14 amino acids. The CDR3 DNA sequence: TGTGCCTGGAGCCGGGACAGGGGGACCGGGGAGCTGTTTTTT. It translates to CAWSRDRGTGELFF.

This clone occurred a few times. The junction differs from germline at one of its ends, possibly a read error. V gene TRBV7-9 combines with J gene TRBJ2-7; 10 bases agree with TRBD1. The CDR3 extends over 18 amino acids. Germline CDR1 SEHNR, CDR2 FQNEAQ (reference sequence). The CDR3 reads CSSSFIVPGQGVSYEQYF. The CDR3 coding sequence is TGTTCCAGCAGCTTCATAGTCCCCGGACAGGGGGTAAGCTACGAGCAGTACTTC.

The J gene is TRBJ1-3, the V gene TRBV11-2, with D tentatively TRBD1 (5 bases). Germline CDR1 is SGHAT and CDR2 is FQNNGV. Deletions cut 7 bases from V and 1 base from J, with 14 bases between. This CDR3 is 15 amino acids long. In DNA, the CDR3 is TGTGCCAGCACCCCTTTTAGGGGTTCTGGAAACACCATATATTTT. It yields the protein CASTPFRGSGNTIYF.

The chain combines TRBV7-6 with TRBJ2-3, with a possible D match to TRBD2 (5 bases). CDR1 is SGHVS, CDR2 FNYEAQ, per germline. The CDR3 is 15 amino acids. V lost 5 bases to trimming and J lost 2 bases, with 14 bases between them. CDR3 sequence (DNA): TGTGCCAGCAGCCCGCTCGGGAATCCCACAGATACGCAGTATTTT. It is translated as CASSPLGNPTDTQYF.

The rearrangement links TRBV5-4 to TRBJ2-1; 14 bases fit TRBD2. CDR3 length: 16 amino acids. Trimming cost V 4 bases and J 7 bases; bases outside gene matches: 7. Germline CDR1 reads SGHNT; CDR2 reads YYREEE (reference sequence). CDR3 DNA: TGTGCCAGCAGCCCCGGGGGGACTAGCGGGAGAAATGAGCAGTTCTTC. It codes for CASSPGGTSGRNEQFF.

This sequence joins TRBV18 and TRBJ2-3; TRBD2 agrees at 14 bases. The CDR3 has 16 amino acids. Germline V lookup: CDR1 KGHSH, CDR2 LQKENI. J gave up 6 bases and V 6 bases, and 8 bases lay outside the gene matches. The CDR3 loop reads CASSTGTSGRGDTQYF. The CDR3, as DNA: TGTGCCAGCTCGACCGGGACTAGCGGGAGAGGGGATACGCAGTATTTT.